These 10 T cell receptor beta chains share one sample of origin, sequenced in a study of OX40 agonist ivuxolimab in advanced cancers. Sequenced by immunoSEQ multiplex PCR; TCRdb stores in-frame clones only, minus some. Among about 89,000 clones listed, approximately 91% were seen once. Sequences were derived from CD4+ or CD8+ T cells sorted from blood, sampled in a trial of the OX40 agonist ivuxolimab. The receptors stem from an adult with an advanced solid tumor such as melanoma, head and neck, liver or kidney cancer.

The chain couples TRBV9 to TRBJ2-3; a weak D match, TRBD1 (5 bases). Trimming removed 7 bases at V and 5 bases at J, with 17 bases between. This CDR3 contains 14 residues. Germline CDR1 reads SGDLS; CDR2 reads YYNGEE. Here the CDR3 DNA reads TGTGCCAGCGGCGGCGTTAGGGGTCGAGATACGCAGTATTTT. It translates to CASGGVRGRDTQYF.

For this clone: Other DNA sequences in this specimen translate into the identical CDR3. The CDR3 loop reads CASSVGQGTDTQYF. CDR3 sequence (DNA): TGTGCCAGCAGCGTTGGACAGGGGACAGATACGCAGTATTTT. This chain joins TRBV9 and TRBJ2-3; 9 bases are a match to TRBD1. The junction had 1 base not matched to a gene; V was cut back by 2 bases and J by 3 bases. From germline, CDR1 is SGDLS and CDR2 YYNGEE. This CDR3 is 14 amino acids long.

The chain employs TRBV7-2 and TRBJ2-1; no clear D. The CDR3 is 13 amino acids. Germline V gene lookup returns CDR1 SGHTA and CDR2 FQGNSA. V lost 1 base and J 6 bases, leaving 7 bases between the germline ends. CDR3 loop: CASSLDWLNEQFF. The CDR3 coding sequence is TGTGCCAGCAGCTTAGATTGGCTCAATGAGCAGTTCTTC.

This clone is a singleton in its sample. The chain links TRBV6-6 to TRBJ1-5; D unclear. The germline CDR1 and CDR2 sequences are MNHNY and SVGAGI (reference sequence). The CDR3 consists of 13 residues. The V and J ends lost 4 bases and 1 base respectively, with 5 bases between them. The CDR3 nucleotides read TGTGCCAGCAGTTCTGTAAGCAATCAGCCCCAGCATTTT. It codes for CASSSVSNQPQHF.

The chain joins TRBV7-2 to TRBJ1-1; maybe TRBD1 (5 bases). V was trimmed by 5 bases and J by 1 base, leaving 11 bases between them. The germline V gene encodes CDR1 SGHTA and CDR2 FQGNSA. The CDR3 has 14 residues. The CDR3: CASSPLGTNTEAFF. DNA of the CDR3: TGTGCCAGCAGCCCGTTAGGGACGAACACTGAAGCTTTCTTT. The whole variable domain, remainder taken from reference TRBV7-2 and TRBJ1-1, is GAGVSQSPSNKVTEKGKDVELRCDPISGHTALYWYRQSLGQGLEFLIYFQGNSAPDKSGLPSDRFSAERTGGSVSTLTIQRTQQEDSAVYLCASSPLGTNTEAFFGQGTRLTVV.

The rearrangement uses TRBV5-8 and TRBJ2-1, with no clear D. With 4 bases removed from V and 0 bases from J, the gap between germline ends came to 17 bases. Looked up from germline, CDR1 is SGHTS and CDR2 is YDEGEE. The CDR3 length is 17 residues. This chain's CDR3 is CASSHVQTGLSYNEQFF. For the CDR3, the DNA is TGTGCCAGCAGCCACGTACAAACGGGCCTCTCCTACAATGAGCAGTTCTTC.

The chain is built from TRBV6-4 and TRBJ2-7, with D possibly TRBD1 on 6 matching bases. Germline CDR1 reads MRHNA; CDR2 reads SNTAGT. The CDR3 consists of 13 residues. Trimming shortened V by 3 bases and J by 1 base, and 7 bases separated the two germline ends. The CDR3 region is CASSDGQSYEQYF. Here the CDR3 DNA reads TGTGCCAGCAGTGATGGACAGTCCTACGAGCAGTACTTC.

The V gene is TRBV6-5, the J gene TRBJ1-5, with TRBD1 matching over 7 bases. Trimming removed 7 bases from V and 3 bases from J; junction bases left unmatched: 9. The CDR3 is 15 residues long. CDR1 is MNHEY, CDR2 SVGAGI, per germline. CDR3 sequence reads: CASTRQGRSNQPQHF. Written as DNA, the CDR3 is TGTGCCAGCACTCGACAGGGCCGCTCCAATCAGCCCCAGCATTTT.

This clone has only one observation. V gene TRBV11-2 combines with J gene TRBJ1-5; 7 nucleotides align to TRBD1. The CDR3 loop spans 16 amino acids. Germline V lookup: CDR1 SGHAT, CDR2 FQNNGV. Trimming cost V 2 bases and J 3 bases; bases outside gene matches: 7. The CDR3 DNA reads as TGTGCCAGCAGCTTACAACCGACAGGGCACAATCAGCCCCAGCATTTT. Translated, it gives CASSLQPTGHNQPQHF.

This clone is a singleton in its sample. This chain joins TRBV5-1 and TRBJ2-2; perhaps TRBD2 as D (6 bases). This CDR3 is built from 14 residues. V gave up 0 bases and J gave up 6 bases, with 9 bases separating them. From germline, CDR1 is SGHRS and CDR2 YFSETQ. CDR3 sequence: CASSLVRGSGELFF. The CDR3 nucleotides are TGCGCCAGCAGCTTGGTGCGGGGATCCGGGGAGCTGTTTTTT.